These 18 T cell receptor beta chains share one sample of origin, sequenced in a study of response to subunit inactivated influenza vaccine. TCRdb re-derived calls from the RT-PCR reads in MiXCR, one entry per CDR3 protein. The sample lists some 640,000 distinct CDR3 sequences, over 11% occurring once. The input for sequencing was PBMCs from blood, taken 14 to 15 days before vaccination. Every receptor here comes from a man aged 45-65 years who received an inactivated influenza vaccine.

The chain couples TRBV30 to TRBJ1-5, with TRBD1 identical over 7 bases. The V gene's germline CDR1 is GTSNPN and CDR2 SVGIG (reference sequence). The CDR3 contains 14 residues. J was trimmed by 4 bases and V by 0 bases; bases with no gene match: 3. The CDR3 is CAWSVGTENQPQHF. Here the CDR3 DNA reads TGTGCCTGGAGTGTAGGGACAGAAAATCAGCCCCAGCATTTT.

This clonotype was recorded at least ten times. V and J are TRBV7-3 and TRBJ2-2, with D uncertain. V was pared by 5 bases and J by 5 bases, with 15 bases between. The germline gives CDR1 SGHTA, CDR2 FQGTGA. This CDR3 has 15 residues. CDR3 in amino acids: CASSLNPRPTGELFF. CDR3 coding DNA: TGTGCCAGCAGCCTAAACCCTCGTCCAACCGGGGAGCTGTTTTTT.

This clonotype was found a few times. The CDR3 coding sequence is TGTGCCAGCAGTTATCGACGGGGAGGGAACACCGGGGAGCTGTTTTTT. Its protein is CASSYRRGGNTGELFF. The chain recombines TRBV6-5 with TRBJ2-2; TRBD2 is a possible D gene (6 bases). With 3 bases removed from V and 1 base from J, the gap between germline ends came to 12 bases. The CDR3 length is 16 residues. Per germline, CDR1 MNHEY and CDR2 SVGAGI.

The chain has TRBV20-1 and TRBJ2-7, with D tentatively TRBD1 or TRBD2 (5 bases each). This CDR3 has 14 amino acids. Trimming stripped 1 base from V and 2 bases from J, with 12 bases between. Germline CDR1 is DFQATT and CDR2 is SNEGSKA (reference sequence). Here the CDR3 DNA reads TGCAGTGCTAGAGTTCAGGTGGGGGCCTACGAGCAGTACTTC. This translates into CSARVQVGAYEQYF.

The V and J genes are TRBV7-9 and TRBJ2-5; 14 positions agree with TRBD2. After removal of 3 bases from V and 6 bases from J, the junction contained 6 bases not matched to a gene. CDR1 is SEHNR and CDR2 is FQNEAQ in the germline V gene (reference sequence). The CDR3 sequence is 16 residues long. CDR3: CASSLTSGGAGKTQYF. CDR3 DNA: TGTGCCAGCAGCTTGACTAGCGGGGGGGCCGGGAAGACCCAGTACTTC.

Only one count was recorded for this clonotype. The chain uses TRBV12-3 or TRBV12-4 and TRBJ1-5; 11 bases align to TRBD1. V shed 5 bases, J shed 6 bases, and the junction held 9 bases outside the gene matches. The CDR3 is made up of 16 amino acids. CDR3 protein: CASSPWTGGTGQPQHF. CDR3 DNA: TGTGCCAGCAGTCCGTGGACAGGGGGCACGGGTCAGCCCCAGCATTTT.

Here the CDR3 DNA reads TGTGCCAGCAGCTTAGCGATCGGTAATTCGCAGTATTTT. Residues: CASSLAIGNSQYF. V gene TRBV7-2 combines with J gene TRBJ2-3; no firm D call. Trimming stripped 0 bases from V and 10 bases from J, with 11 bases between. Per germline, CDR1 SGHTA and CDR2 FQGNSA. The CDR3 loop spans 13 amino acids.

Comments on this clonotype: A much more abundant neighbour one base away suggests this may be a read error. The J gene is TRBJ1-2, the V gene TRBV12-3 or TRBV12-4, with D perhaps TRBD1 (5 bases). There are 13 residues in the CDR3. CDR3 sequence: CTSSLRGAYGYTF. The CDR3, as DNA: TGTACCAGCAGTTTACGAGGGGCCTATGGCTACACCTTC.

This clonotype came up a few times. V is TRBV16 and J is TRBJ1-5, with no clear D. Looked up from germline, CDR1 is KGHSY and CDR2 is FQNENV. The CDR3 sequence is 16 residues long. V was shortened by 1 base and J by 1 base, with 11 bases between the two germline ends. The CDR3 is CASSQYNPGSNQPQHF. The CDR3 region has the DNA TGTGCCAGCAGCCAATATAACCCGGGGAGCAATCAGCCCCAGCATTTT. Together with reference TRBV16 and TRBJ1-5, the CDR3 gives the full variable domain: GEEVAQTPKHLVRGEGQKAKLYCAPIKGHSYVFWYQQVLKNEFKFLISFQNENVFDETGMPKERFSAKCLPNSPCSLEIQATKLEDSAVYFCASSQYNPGSNQPQHFGDGTRLSIL.

This clonotype has just a few counts. The rearrangement joins TRBV3-1 to TRBJ2-3, with 8 bases fitting TRBD2. This CDR3 has 15 residues. Germline CDR1 reads LGHDT; CDR2 reads YNNKEL (reference sequence). Trimming removed 1 base from V and 5 bases from J; junction bases left unmatched: 5. The CDR3 DNA sequence: TGTGCCAGCAGCCAAGGAGGGCTAGCGGGAGATACGCAGTATTTT. This sequence encodes CASSQGGLAGDTQYF.

This clonotype was counted between two and nine times. This chain links TRBV7-9 with TRBJ1-1, with D uncertain. V lost 5 bases and J 4 bases, leaving 11 bases between the germline ends. The germline CDR1 and CDR2 sequences are SEHNR and FQNEAQ (reference sequence). The CDR3 is 13 residues long. The CDR3 region has the DNA TGTGCCAGCAGCCCAGGCCCGCCCACTGAAGCTTTCTTT. It translates to CASSPGPPTEAFF.

V and J are TRBV7-2 and TRBJ2-5; 11 bases align to TRBD2. The germline CDR1 and CDR2 sequences are SGHTA and FQGNSA. Germline trimming cut 4 bases from V and 11 bases from J; bases unmatched to any gene: 15. The length of the CDR3 is 16 residues. The CDR3 sequence is CASSSSGGTSGSTQYF. For the CDR3, the DNA is TGTGCCAGCAGCTCCTCGGGAGGAACTAGCGGGAGTACTCAGTACTTC.

This rearrangement joins TRBV25-1 to TRBJ2-3; 8 bases agree with TRBD2. Losses at the gene ends were 1 base for V and 5 bases for J; bases not matched to a gene: 5. This CDR3 region has 15 residues. Germline CDR1 is MGHDK and CDR2 is SYGVNS. The CDR3 reads CASSEFRGGRDTQYF. CDR3 DNA: TGTGCCAGCAGTGAATTTCGGGGGGGCAGAGATACGCAGTATTTT.

This chain's CDR3 is CAISDSGTGNNQPQHF. CDR3 nucleotide sequence: TGTGCCATCAGTGATTCCGGGACAGGGAACAATCAGCCCCAGCATTTT. V and J are TRBV10-3 and TRBJ1-5; 9 bases match TRBD1. V lost 3 bases to trimming and J lost 3 bases; unmatched junction nucleotides: 6. The germline V gene encodes CDR1 ENHRY and CDR2 SYGVKD. This CDR3 spans 16 amino acids.

This clonotype was recorded many times. V gene TRBV12-3 or TRBV12-4 combines with J gene TRBJ1-5; D remains ambiguous. CDR3 length: 12 amino acids. Trimming took 3 bases from V and 4 from J, leaving 4 bases between them. CDR3 coding DNA: TGTGCCAGCAGTTTGGTAAATCAGCCCCAGCATTTT. This sequence encodes CASSLVNQPQHF.

The V call is TRBV4-2, the J call TRBJ2-7; 14 nucleotides line up with TRBD2. Germline V lookup: CDR1 LGHNA, CDR2 YNFKEQ. The CDR3 covers 18 residues. V trimming: 0 bases; J trimming: 1 base; junction bases outside the gene matches: 5. CDR3 sequence reads: CASSQEGTSGSYSYEQYF. The DNA of the CDR3 is TGTGCCAGCAGCCAAGAGGGGACTAGCGGGAGTTATTCCTACGAGCAGTACTTC.

This clonotype was recorded a few times. V and J are TRBV4-2 and TRBJ2-6; D is ambiguous. CDR1 and CDR2 (germline): LGHNA, YNFKEQ. CDR3 size: 18 residues. V lost 0 bases and J 1 base, leaving 13 bases between the germline ends. The CDR3 here is CASSQEWGTLSGANVLTF. In DNA, the CDR3 is TGTGCCAGCAGCCAAGAATGGGGAACTCTTTCTGGGGCCAACGTCCTGACTTTC.

This clonotype was found a few times. The genes are TRBV7-9 and TRBJ2-1, with TRBD2 as a possible D gene (6 bases). CDR1 is SEHNR, CDR2 FQNEAQ, per germline (reference sequence). The CDR3 is 16 amino acids. V was pared by 4 bases and J by 5 bases, with 18 bases between. This chain's CDR3 is CASSWAGASEHNEQFF. In DNA form, the CDR3 reads TGTGCCAGCAGCTGGGCCGGGGCTAGCGAGCACAATGAGCAGTTCTTC.